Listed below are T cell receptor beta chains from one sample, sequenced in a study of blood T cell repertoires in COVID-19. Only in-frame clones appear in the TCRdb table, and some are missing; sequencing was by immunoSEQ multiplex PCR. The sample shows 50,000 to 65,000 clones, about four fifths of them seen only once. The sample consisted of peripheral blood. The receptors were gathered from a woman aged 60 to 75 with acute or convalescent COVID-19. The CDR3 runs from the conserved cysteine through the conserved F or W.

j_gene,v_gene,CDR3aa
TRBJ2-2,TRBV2,CASRGERGGTTGELFF
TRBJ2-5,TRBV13,CASSPGGREETQYF
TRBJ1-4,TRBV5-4,CASTAPGDEKLFF
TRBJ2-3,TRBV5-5,CASSLAGLASPDTQYF
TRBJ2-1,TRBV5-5,CASSLASGPPYNEQFF
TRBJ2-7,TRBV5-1,CASSQELYEQYF
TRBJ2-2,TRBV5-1,CASREPTGELFF
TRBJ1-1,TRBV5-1,CASSGGANTEAFF
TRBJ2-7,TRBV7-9,CASSYQPQGYEQYF
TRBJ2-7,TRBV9,CASSGTSGSGYEQYF
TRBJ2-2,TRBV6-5,CASSPGTTNTGELFF
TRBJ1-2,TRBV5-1,CASSVEGRNYGYTF
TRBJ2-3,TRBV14,CASSQAWGADTQYF
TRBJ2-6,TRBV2,CASSATSRAGANVLTF
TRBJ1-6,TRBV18,CASSPGQAKGYNSPLHF
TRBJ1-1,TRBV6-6,CASSFVANTEAFF
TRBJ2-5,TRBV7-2,CASSQKLGRETQYF
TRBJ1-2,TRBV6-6,CASNRNYGYTF
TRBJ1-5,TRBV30,CAWSVGGYNQPQHF
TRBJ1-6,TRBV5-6,CASSPANNSPLHF
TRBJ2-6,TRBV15,CATSNSGANVLTF
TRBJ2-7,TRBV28,CASSWGGQGALEQYF
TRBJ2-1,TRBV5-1,CASSPGTSAYNEQFF
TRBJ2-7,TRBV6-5,CASSSTGGTHEQYF
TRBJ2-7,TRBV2,CASSPRTSGSVEQYF
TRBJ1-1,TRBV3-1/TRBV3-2,CASRNRISPEAFF
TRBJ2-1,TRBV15,CATSRETGIPYNEQFF
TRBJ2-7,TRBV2,CASSGASAGYEQYF
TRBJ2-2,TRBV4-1,CASSQRHNTGELFF
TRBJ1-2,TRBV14,CASSQGTEKYGYTF
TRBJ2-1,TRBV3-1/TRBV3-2,CASSQVRPPAGQFF
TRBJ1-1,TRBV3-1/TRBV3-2,CASSQSSTEAFF
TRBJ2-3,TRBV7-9,CASSLASGYITDTQYF
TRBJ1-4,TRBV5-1,CASSSDATNEKLFF
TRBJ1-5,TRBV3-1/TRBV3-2,CASSQGQNSNQPQHF
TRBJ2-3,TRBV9,CASSVGIAGTDTQYF
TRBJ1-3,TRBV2,CASRTGAGSGNTIYF
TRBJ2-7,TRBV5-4,CASSLTSGSYEQYF
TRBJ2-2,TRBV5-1,CASSFLLEASTGELFF
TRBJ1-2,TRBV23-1,CASSYRGHYGYTF
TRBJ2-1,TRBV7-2,CASSLVGGQSSYNEQFF
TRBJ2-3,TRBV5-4,CASRPGQVEADTQYF
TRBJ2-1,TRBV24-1,CATNLPGDHNEQFF
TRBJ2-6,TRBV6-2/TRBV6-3,CASSYSGRRVGGANVLTF
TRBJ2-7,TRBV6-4,CASSYTYGGEQYF
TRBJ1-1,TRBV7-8,CASSLAPQGNTEAFF
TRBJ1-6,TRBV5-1,CASTDTQSNSPLHF
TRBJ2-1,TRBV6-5,CASTQGGNEQFF